This T cell receptor beta chain was retrieved from a study of human T cells and chemical hapten exposure. Across the whole study: The upper back received 0.01% DPC by patch testing, with results read at 6 days.

The CDR3 extends over 14 amino acids. Per germline, CDR1 SGHNT and CDR2 YYREEE (reference sequence). Unmatched junction bases numbered 0, after V lost 0 bases and J lost 2 bases. Time point of the sample: patch test 3, about 24 weeks after DPC sensitization. The treatment here: therapeutic diphenylcyclopropenone sensitization with weekly scalp DPC. Patients had alopecia, were aged 18 to 70, and were not pregnant. Each CDR3 protein is one row after TCRdb ran MiXCR on the RACE reads. The data contain tens of thousands of distinct CDR3 sequences, about an eighth of them singletons. This clonotype was seen a few times.

Sequencing used whole blood, obtained in connection with sensitization to the hapten diphenylcyclopropenone (DPC). This receptor was obtained from a man between 25 and 39 years old with alopecia areata. Some clones in this sample may be carry-over from other donors' samples. The gene calls are TRBV5-4 and TRBJ2-7, with 9 nucleotides matching TRBD1. Written as DNA, the CDR3 is TGTGCCAGCAGCTTGGACAGGGGGCCCTACGAGCAGTACTTC. This encodes CASSLDRGPYEQYF.